The 22 T cell receptor beta chains reported below all come from one sample, sequenced in a study of shared clonotypes between healthy human individuals. Produced via immunoSEQ multiplex PCR; TCRdb's table is partial and in-frame only. This table holds more than 850,000 clones, more than 75% found once. Sequencing input: memory CD4+ T cells from PBMCs. Subset indicated: CD45RA-negative fraction. All receptors come from a man between 18 and 35 years old in good health. Some clones in this sample may be carry-over from other donors' samples.

DNA for the CDR3: TGTGCCAGCAGCCGGACTACCGGACAGGGTTTTATAGCTTTCTTT. As protein: CASSRTTGQGFIAFF. The chain carries TRBV7-9 and TRBJ1-1, with TRBD1 matching over 8 bases. Germline lookup yields CDR1 SEHNR and CDR2 FQNEAQ (reference sequence). Losses at the gene ends were 5 bases for V and 10 bases for J; bases not matched to a gene: 15. The CDR3 spans 15 residues.

The V gene is TRBV7-8, the J gene TRBJ1-1; no definite D call. Trimming pared 1 base from V and 1 base from J, leaving 7 bases between. Germline V gives CDR1 SGHVS, CDR2 FQNEAQ. The CDR3 sequence is 14 residues long. DNA for the CDR3: TGTGCCAGCAGCTTAGTGAGGGAGAACACTGAAGCTTTCTTT. Protein product: CASSLVRENTEAFF.

The rearrangement joins TRBV5-8 to TRBJ2-7; D possibly corresponds to TRBD1 (5 bases). CDR1 and CDR2 (germline): SGHTS, YDEGEE. This CDR3 is 15 amino acids long. V was shortened by 2 bases and J by 6 bases, with 18 bases between the two germline ends. The CDR3 DNA reads TGTGCCAGCAGCTTTGTGCCAGGGCTAAGTGGCGAGCAGTACTTC. Its protein product is CASSFVPGLSGEQYF.

The CDR3 region has the DNA TGTGCCAGCAGTGTTGCGGGAGCGACGTTAAAGACCCAGTACTTC. Translating it yields CASSVAGATLKTQYF. The chain has TRBV6-1 and TRBJ2-5; 7 bases agree with TRBD2. J gave up 6 bases and V 4 bases, and 11 bases lay outside the gene matches. This CDR3 is built from 15 residues. CDR1 MNHNS and CDR2 SASEGT come from the germline V gene.

The chain joins TRBV28 to TRBJ1-2; the match to TRBD1 covers 7 bases. The germline V gene has CDR1 MDHEN and CDR2 SYDVKM. The J segment lost 5 bases and the V segment lost 8 bases, leaving 14 bases of the junction unmatched. The CDR3 is 15 residues long. DNA for the CDR3: TGTGCCAGCCGGACAGTTCAGGGGGGCTCATATGGCTACACCTTC. This encodes CASRTVQGGSYGYTF.

The chain has TRBV5-5 and TRBJ1-1; tentative D call: TRBD1 (5 bases). The CDR3 is made up of 15 amino acids. V dropped 4 bases and J dropped 5 bases, with 18 bases sitting between them. The germline V gene has CDR1 SGHKS and CDR2 YYEKEE (reference sequence). CDR3 bases: TGTGCCAGCAGCCCCGGGCGAGGGGAAGGGACTGAAGCTTTCTTT. It encodes CASSPGRGEGTEAFF.

The chain uses TRBV9 and TRBJ1-1; no firm D call. CDR1 and CDR2 (germline): SGDLS, YYNGEE. CDR3 length equals 14 residues. Trimming took off 0 bases at V and 1 base at J, with 7 bases between the two ends. The CDR3, as DNA: TGTGCCAGCAGCGTAGTATCGGAGAACACTGAAGCTTTCTTT. Residues: CASSVVSENTEAFF. Together with reference TRBV9 and TRBJ1-1, the CDR3 gives the full variable domain: DSGVTQTPKHLITATGQRVTLRCSPRSGDLSVYWYQQSLDQGLQFLIQYYNGEERAKGNILERFSAQQFPDLHSELNLSSLELGDSALYFCASSVVSENTEAFFGQGTRLTVV.

The chain couples TRBV28 to TRBJ1-1; D remains ambiguous. The CDR3 is 14 amino acids. V was shortened by 6 bases and J by 3 bases, with 14 bases between the two germline ends. Germline CDR1 is MDHEN and CDR2 is SYDVKM. The CDR3 loop reads CASRNPSWDTEAFF. CDR3 DNA sequence: TGTGCCAGCAGGAACCCCTCTTGGGACACTGAAGCTTTCTTT.

The chain joins TRBV5-1 to TRBJ2-2, with unresolved D. Trimming took off 4 bases at V and 7 bases at J, with 14 bases between the two ends. This CDR3 has 14 amino acids. Germline V CDR1 and CDR2: SGHRS, YFSETQ. The DNA for the CDR3 is TGCGCCAGCAGCGCCCTGCGGTTAAACGGGGAGCTGTTTTTT. It yields the protein CASSALRLNGELFF. Based on the CDR3 plus reference TRBV5-1 and TRBJ2-2, the full variable domain is KAGVTQTPRYLIKTRGQQVTLSCSPISGHRSVSWYQQTPGQGLQFLFEYFSETQRNKGNFPGRFSGRQFSNSRSEMNVSTLELGDSALYLCASSALRLNGELFFGEGSRLTVL.

This clone showed up just once. V is TRBV5-6 and J is TRBJ2-1; D ambiguous. Germline CDR1 is SGHDT and CDR2 is YYEEEE. Trimming shortened V by 4 bases and J by 1 base, and 9 bases separated the two germline ends. The length of the CDR3 is 14 residues. The CDR3 protein is CASSDGFSYNEQFF. CDR3 in DNA: TGTGCCAGCAGCGACGGATTTTCCTACAATGAGCAGTTCTTC.

The chain recombines TRBV7-2 with TRBJ2-7, with D perhaps matching TRBD2 (6 bases). The CDR3 contains 14 residues. Trimming removed 4 bases at V and 3 bases at J, with 13 bases between. Germline V gene sequence: CDR1 SGHTA, CDR2 FQGNSA. CDR3 bases: TGTGCCAGCAGCTCCCCGGGACTTCTCTACGAGCAGTACTTC. This encodes CASSSPGLLYEQYF.

This sequence joins TRBV2 and TRBJ2-2; D gene unclear. Germline lookup yields CDR1 SNHLY and CDR2 FYNNEI. The CDR3 loop spans 14 amino acids. Trimming removed 3 bases from V and 4 bases from J, with 9 bases in between. This CDR3 is CASSDLVPTGELFF. In DNA form, the CDR3 reads TGTGCCAGCAGTGATCTAGTCCCCACCGGGGAGCTGTTTTTT.

The chain combines TRBV7-9 with TRBJ2-5; D is uncertain. Germline V gene data show CDR1 as SEHNR and CDR2 as FQNEAQ (reference sequence). Trimming stripped 5 bases from V and 3 bases from J, with 13 bases between. This CDR3 region has 14 residues. CDR3 sequence (DNA): TGTGCCAGCAGCCCCGTCGCGGTTAAAGAGACCCAGTACTTC. Protein: CASSPVAVKETQYF.

The V and J genes are TRBV5-4 and TRBJ2-7, with D perhaps given as TRBD1 or TRBD2 (5 bases each). CDR1 is SGHNT, CDR2 YYREEE, per germline (reference sequence). This CDR3 comprises 15 residues. V lost 1 base and J lost 1, with 12 bases in between. In DNA form, the CDR3 reads TGTGCCAGCAGCTTGCCCGGGACGGCTTCCTACGAGCAGTACTTC. Its translation is CASSLPGTASYEQYF.

The CDR3 region is CASRIRTGTSGRAGELFF. The CDR3 DNA reads as TGTGCCAGCAGGATACGAACAGGGACTAGCGGGAGGGCCGGGGAGCTGTTTTTT. The chain uses TRBV28 and TRBJ2-2; the match to TRBD2 covers 16 bases. The CDR3 length is 18 residues. CDR1 and CDR2 (germline): MDHEN, SYDVKM. V lost 6 bases and J lost 6; bases outside the gene matches: 10.

As concerns this clone: This sample includes further DNA sequences coding for the same CDR3. V and J are TRBV4-3 and TRBJ2-1; TRBD1 aligns across 7 bases. The V segment lost 4 bases and the J segment 4 bases; nucleotides outside the gene matches: 7. The germline CDR1 and CDR2 sequences are LGHNA and YSLEER. This CDR3 spans 15 amino acids. CDR3 in DNA: TGCGCCAGCAGCCCGCGACAGGGTCTATACAATGAGCAGTTCTTC. Protein sequence: CASSPRQGLYNEQFF.

This sequence joins TRBV7-3 and TRBJ2-5; no clear D. The CDR3 runs to 14 residues. Germline assignment: CDR1 SGHTA and CDR2 FQGTGA. V lost 2 bases and J lost 7, with 14 bases in between. The CDR3 bases are TGTGCCAGCAGCTTACAACCTCGCGGCGGGACCCAGTACTTC. Its protein product is CASSLQPRGGTQYF.

The chain couples TRBV5-6 to TRBJ1-3; D uncertain. CDR3 size: 14 residues. Trimming pared 1 base from V and 2 bases from J, leaving 7 bases between. Germline CDR1 SGHDT, CDR2 YYEEEE. The CDR3, as DNA: TGTGCCAGCAGCTTGTATATCGCTGGAAACACCATATATTTT. It yields the protein CASSLYIAGNTIYF.

The V gene is TRBV9, the J gene TRBJ2-7; TRBD2 agrees at 7 bases. Per the germline V gene, CDR1 is SGDLS and CDR2 is YYNGEE. Trimming took 2 bases from V and 3 from J; bases not matched to a gene: 8. The CDR3 is made up of 15 amino acids. The DNA of the CDR3 is TGTGCCAGCAGCGTGGGAGGGGCTACGGGCTACGAGCAGTACTTC. Translating gives CASSVGGATGYEQYF.

V and J are TRBV5-1 and TRBJ2-5; TRBD1 matches 8 bases. V was pared by 4 bases and J by 1 base, with 3 bases of the junction left unmatched. The CDR3 is 14 residues long. From germline, CDR1 is SGHRS and CDR2 YFSETQ. CDR3 DNA: TGCGCCAGCAGCCGGACAGGGCTCCAAGAGACCCAGTACTTC. It is translated as CASSRTGLQETQYF.

A single count supports this clone. This rearrangement joins TRBV5-1 to TRBJ1-2; 7 bases map to TRBD1. The V gene's germline CDR1 is SGHRS and CDR2 YFSETQ. The CDR3 sequence is 15 residues long. Losses at the gene ends were 4 bases for V and 6 bases for J; bases not matched to a gene: 12. CDR3: CASSLEPPGQHGYTF. DNA of the CDR3: TGCGCCAGCAGCCTCGAACCGCCGGGACAGCATGGCTACACCTTC.

The rearrangement links TRBV5-1 to TRBJ1-1; 8 bases line up with TRBD1. Trimming at V came to 3 bases and at J to 2 bases, leaving 6 bases not matched to a gene. Germline V gene data show CDR1 as SGHRS and CDR2 as YFSETQ. The CDR3 has 15 amino acids. CDR3 nucleotides: TGCGCCAGCAGCTGGGGGACAGGATTCAACACTGAAGCTTTCTTT. It codes for CASSWGTGFNTEAFF.